The clone carrying this T cell receptor beta chain showed up many times. No antigen is known for it. Arm-PCR of CDR3 regions and iRepertoire HTBI primers were the basis on which TCR beta libraries were built. TCRdb re-called the multiplex PCR reads with MiXCR, one entry per CDR3 protein. This sample has 550,000 or so distinct CDR3 sequences, with more than 10% found just once. Noted time point: newly diagnosed GD, antithyroid drugs for less than 3 months. PBMC-extracted RNA yielded the TCR library. The entry originates in a study of regulatory T cells in long-lasting Graves disease. The study, taken as a whole, reports: The number of shared public clonotypes was higher in persistent patients (under 3,000) than new patients (around 960).

The same sample was also studied in work on T cells in Graves' hyperthyroidism and ophthalmopathy. According to that study: Lactation, pregnancy, other autoimmune disease or uncontrolled infection led to exclusion of patients. For the diagnoses, clinical symptoms, serum thyroxine and TRAb, thyroid ultrasound and orbital computed tomography were used. HTBI primers drove first-round RT-PCR of the TCR CDR3.

This receptor was obtained from a woman aged 25 to 45 with Graves disease. This sample comprised peripheral blood mononuclear cells (PBMCs), obtained at new diagnosis, from a patient treated with antithyroid drugs.

The CDR3 loop reads CASSVEDRDTQYF. DNA for the CDR3: TGTGCCAGCAGTGTCGAGGACCGGGATACGCAGTATTTT. This rearrangement joins TRBV2 to TRBJ2-3; D ambiguous. Trimming shortened V by 4 bases and J by 6 bases, and 11 bases separated the two germline ends. This CDR3 spans 13 amino acids. The V gene's germline CDR1 is SNHLY and CDR2 FYNNEI.